One and the same sample provided the 23 T cell receptor beta chains below, sequenced in a study of T cell changes during pregnancy in multiple sclerosis. Clones were read by immunoSEQ multiplex PCR, and TCRdb kept only the in-frame ones, dropping some. Of around 81,000 clones in the sample, roughly 90% were seen once. This material consisted of peripheral blood, taken after pregnancy. The receptors stem from a female donor in good health, enrolled as a control in a pregnancy study.

The chain has TRBV28 and TRBJ2-7, with D possibly being TRBD2 (5 bases). The CDR3 is 14 residues long. Between the trimmed V and J ends, which lost 5 bases and 4 bases, there was a span of 15 bases. In germline, CDR1 is MDHEN, CDR2 SYDVKM. The DNA of the CDR3 is TGTGCCAGCAGTCAGAGGGTCAACCTTTACGAGCAGTACTTC. Protein sequence: CASSQRVNLYEQYF.

CDR3 in amino acids: CASSLTGGSTDTQYF. CDR3 bases: TGTGCCAGCAGCCTTACAGGGGGCTCTACAGATACGCAGTATTTT. V usage is TRBV28 and J usage is TRBJ2-3; 9 nucleotides agree with TRBD1. Unmatched junction bases numbered 7, after V lost 6 bases and J lost 3 bases. This CDR3 is 15 amino acids long. From germline, CDR1 is MDHEN and CDR2 SYDVKM.

CDR3 in amino acids: CASSPGGQGREKLFF. In DNA, the CDR3 is TGTGCCAGCAGCCCCGGAGGACAGGGGCGGGAAAAACTGTTTTTT. The rearrangement joins TRBV7-2 to TRBJ1-4, with 9 positions matching TRBD1. Trimming at V came to 5 bases and at J to 8 bases, leaving 9 bases not matched to a gene. The germline V gene has CDR1 SGHTA and CDR2 FQGNSA. This CDR3 has 15 residues.

This clone appeared a single time. The genes are TRBV15 and TRBJ2-5; D not resolved. Germline CDR1 LNHNV, CDR2 YYDKDF (reference sequence). The CDR3 is 14 residues long. V shed 6 bases and J shed 0 bases, with 11 bases lying between them. The CDR3 DNA reads as TGTGCCACCAGGCACTCCCTGGACCAAGAGACCCAGTACTTC. Translating gives CATRHSLDQETQYF.

This clone was seen more than once but under ten times. The CDR3 protein is CASRDRVTTNYGYTF. CDR3 in DNA: TGTGCCAGTAGGGACAGGGTAACAACTAACTATGGCTACACCTTC. The chain joins TRBV19 to TRBJ1-2; TRBD1 matches at 8 bases. With V trimmed by 6 bases and J by 0 bases, 6 bases remained unmatched. Germline CDR1 is LNHDA and CDR2 is SQIVND (reference sequence). The CDR3 runs 15 residues.

V gene TRBV28 combines with J gene TRBJ2-2; D may be TRBD2 (5 bases). The CDR3 length is 12 residues. Trimming stripped 8 bases from V and 5 bases from J, with 9 bases between. Germline V CDR1 and CDR2: MDHEN, SYDVKM. CDR3: CASSSGTGELFF. As DNA, the CDR3 is TGTGCCAGCTCATCGGGGACCGGGGAGCTGTTTTTT.

The chain uses TRBV11-1 and TRBJ2-7; TRBD2 aligns across 11 bases. The V segment lost 3 bases and the J segment 5 bases; nucleotides outside the gene matches: 9. This CDR3 spans 16 amino acids. Per the germline V gene, CDR1 is SGHAT and CDR2 is FQDESV (reference sequence). As DNA, the CDR3 is TGTGCCAGCAGCTTCCTCCTAGCGGGAGGAAGGGACGAGCAGTACTTC. Its protein is CASSFLLAGGRDEQYF. The variable domain in full, with the rest retrieved from reference TRBV11-1 and TRBJ2-7, is EAEVAQSPRYKITEKSQAVAFWCDPISGHATLYWYRQILGQGPELLVQFQDESVVDDSQLPKDRFSAERLKGVDSTLKIQPAELGDSAMYLCASSFLLAGGRDEQYFGPGTRLTVT.

J is TRBJ2-2 and V is TRBV4-2; 7 bases map to TRBD1. The germline V gene has CDR1 LGHNA and CDR2 YNFKEQ. CDR3 size: 13 residues. With 5 bases clipped from V and 5 bases from J, the junction kept 2 bases outside the gene matches. The CDR3: CASSDRVTGELFF. CDR3 DNA sequence: TGTGCCAGCAGCGACAGGGTTACCGGGGAGCTGTTTTTT.

V gene TRBV6-4 combines with J gene TRBJ2-2; D remains unclear. Trimming left V 5 bases short and J 4 bases short, with 11 bases between. This CDR3 has 14 residues. Per germline, CDR1 MRHNA and CDR2 SNTAGT. CDR3 region: CASSRTKATGELFF. In DNA, the CDR3 is TGTGCCAGCAGTCGTACGAAAGCCACCGGGGAGCTGTTTTTT.

This chain joins TRBV7-9 and TRBJ2-7, with a tentative D call TRBD2 (6 bases). The length of the CDR3 is 13 residues. Germline V gene data show CDR1 as SEHNR and CDR2 as FQNEAQ (reference sequence). V lost 3 bases to trimming and J lost 2 bases, with 8 bases between them. CDR3 region: CASSLVAAYEQYF. CDR3 bases: TGTGCCAGCAGCTTGGTAGCGGCCTACGAGCAGTACTTC.

The sample holds a few counts of this clone. This chain joins TRBV6-4 and TRBJ1-1; possibly TRBD1 for D (5 bases). The CDR3 sequence is 13 residues long. The V end was cut by 4 bases, the J end by 7 bases, with 13 bases between. The germline V gene encodes CDR1 MRHNA and CDR2 SNTAGT. The CDR3, as DNA: TGTGCCAGCAGTGCTCTAGGGGAGGGTGAAGCTTTCTTT. This gives the protein CASSALGEGEAFF.

This sequence joins TRBV19 and TRBJ1-3; no definite D call. Germline assignment: CDR1 LNHDA and CDR2 SQIVND (reference sequence). Trimming shortened V by 9 bases and J by 0 bases, and 6 bases separated the two germline ends. This CDR3 is built from 12 residues. CDR3 protein: CASRFSGNTIYF. CDR3 nucleotide sequence: TGTGCCAGCCGGTTCTCTGGAAACACCATATATTTT.

The chain joins TRBV18 to TRBJ2-7, with a weak D call TRBD2 (6 bases). The V gene lost 2 bases and the J gene lost 3 bases, with 11 bases spanning the gap. CDR1 and CDR2 from the germline V gene are KGHSH and LQKENI. This CDR3 is built from 14 residues. Here the CDR3 reads CASSPGGTVYEQYF. DNA of the CDR3: TGTGCCAGCTCACCAGGCGGGACGGTCTACGAGCAGTACTTC.

The chain carries TRBV25-1 and TRBJ2-3, with D tentatively TRBD1 (6 bases). Trimming stripped 2 bases from V and 5 bases from J, with 20 bases between. The CDR3 sequence is 17 residues long. Germline lookup yields CDR1 MGHDK and CDR2 SYGVNS. The CDR3 coding sequence is TGTGCCAGCAGTGAAGGGATCGGGTTTCAAGGGGGAGATACGCAGTATTTT. Its protein product is CASSEGIGFQGGDTQYF.

The chain recombines TRBV6-1 with TRBJ2-7; a possible D gene is TRBD1 (5 bases). The ends were cut back, 0 bases at V and 4 bases at J, with 22 bases in the middle. CDR1 is MNHNS, CDR2 SASEGT, per germline. This CDR3 has 18 amino acids. The CDR3 region is CASSEALSGPSQSYEQYF. In DNA, the CDR3 is TGTGCCAGCAGTGAAGCACTTTCAGGGCCCTCGCAGTCGTACGAGCAGTACTTC.

The V gene is TRBV25-1, the J gene TRBJ1-4; weak D call: TRBD1 (5 bases). Germline CDR1 reads MGHDK; CDR2 reads SYGVNS. Trimming shortened V by 3 bases and J by 8 bases, and 16 bases separated the two germline ends. The CDR3 runs to 15 residues. CDR3 region: CASSESQGSREKLFF. The DNA for the CDR3 is TGTGCCAGCAGTGAGAGTCAGGGATCAAGAGAAAAACTGTTTTTT. Full variable domain (remainder filled in from reference TRBV25-1 and TRBJ1-4): EADIYQTPRYLVIGTGKKITLECSQTMGHDKMYWYQQDPGMELHLIHYSYGVNSTEKGDLSSESTVSRIRTEHFPLTLESARPSHTSQYLCASSESQGSREKLFFGSGTQLSVL.

The gene calls are TRBV5-1 and TRBJ2-2; 8 nucleotides line up with TRBD1. The V gene's germline CDR1 is SGHRS and CDR2 YFSETQ. This CDR3 comprises 13 residues. V dropped 9 bases and J dropped 1; count of bases not matched to a gene: 2. In DNA form, the CDR3 reads TGCGCCACCGGACAGGGGAACACCGGGGAGCTGTTTTTT. As protein: CATGQGNTGELFF. Using reference TRBV5-1 and TRBJ2-2 for the parts outside the CDR3, the full variable domain is KAGVTQTPRYLIKTRGQQVTLSCSPISGHRSVSWYQQTPGQGLQFLFEYFSETQRNKGNFPGRFSGRQFSNSRSEMNVSTLELGDSALYLCATGQGNTGELFFGEGSRLTVL.

This chain connects TRBV7-9 to TRBJ2-7; the D gene is possibly TRBD1 (5 bases). The CDR3 is 12 residues long. Germline assignment: CDR1 SEHNR and CDR2 FQNEAQ (reference sequence). With 4 bases removed from V and 3 bases from J, the gap between germline ends came to 7 bases. The CDR3, as DNA: TGTGCCAGCAGCTCTCAGGGCTACGAGCAGTACTTC. It specifies CASSSQGYEQYF.

This chain links TRBV4-1 with TRBJ2-7; 10 nucleotides line up with TRBD2. Losses at the gene ends were 3 bases for V and 7 bases for J; bases not matched to a gene: 12. The germline gives CDR1 MGHRA, CDR2 YSYEKL. The CDR3 has 16 amino acids. The CDR3 here is CASSQTRTSGHGEQYF. CDR3 DNA: TGCGCCAGCAGCCAGACGAGGACTAGCGGTCATGGGGAGCAGTACTTC.

CDR3 sequence reads: CASSSGGTQYF. For the CDR3, the DNA is TGTGCCAGCAGCTCAGGGGGGACCCAGTACTTC. The chain joins TRBV7-9 to TRBJ2-5; the match to TRBD1 covers 7 bases. The germline CDR1 and CDR2 sequences are SEHNR and FQNEAQ (reference sequence). This CDR3 is 11 amino acids long. V gave up 4 bases and J gave up 7 bases; unmatched junction bases: 0.

The chain carries TRBV7-2 and TRBJ1-2; D gene unclear. The length of the CDR3 is 13 residues. V was clipped by 1 base and J by 4 bases, with 7 bases between them. Germline V gene lookup returns CDR1 SGHTA and CDR2 FQGNSA. This CDR3 reads CASSLGRVYGYTF. CDR3 DNA sequence: TGTGCCAGCAGCTTAGGGAGGGTCTATGGCTACACCTTC.

This chain uses TRBV2 with TRBJ2-3; 10 bases are shared with TRBD2. The CDR3 loop spans 16 amino acids. Trimming at V came to 7 bases and at J to 1 base, leaving 8 bases not matched to a gene. Germline CDR1 and CDR2: SNHLY and FYNNEI. The CDR3 DNA follows: TGTGCCAGCATGGCTAGCGGGAGTTCTGGCACAGATACGCAGTATTTT. Encoded protein: CASMASGSSGTDTQYF.

The V and J genes are TRBV6-6 and TRBJ1-2; D remains unclear. In germline, CDR1 is MNHNY, CDR2 SVGAGI (reference sequence). The CDR3 spans 13 residues. V was trimmed by 7 bases and J by 4 bases, leaving 13 bases between them. The DNA for the CDR3 is TGTGCCAGCAACCCAGCGGCAGCCTATGGCTACACCTTC. It encodes CASNPAAAYGYTF.